This T cell receptor (beta chain) was recovered during a study of blood T cell repertoires in COVID-19. Overall study: Sample material is recorded as cDNA or gDNA derived from T cells, B-cell-depleted T cells, or PBMCs.

Enrolled during active infection, Seattle patients were then followed longitudinally. Original analysis: Amplification of reference gene primers provided the estimated nucleated cell counts. The assay was immunoSEQ multiplex PCR, and TCRdb's table has in-frame clones only and misses some. V, J and clone size were drawn from that table, and D and trimming were deduced from the DNA. The table records tens of thousands of clones, about four fifths of them present only once. The receptor was isolated from an older man with COVID-19, enrolled during active disease. The sample consisted of peripheral blood.

The CDR3 reads CASNLGAVGGYTF. CDR3 DNA sequence: TGTGCCAGCAACTTGGGGGCAGTGGGTGGCTACACCTTC. The V gene is TRBV2, the J gene TRBJ1-2; D might be TRBD1 (6 bases). CDR3 length equals 13 residues. V shed 7 bases and J shed 7 bases, with 16 bases lying between them. CDR1 SNHLY and CDR2 FYNNEI come from the germline V gene.